The 23 T cell receptor beta chains listed next were all sequenced from one sample in a study of ipilimumab plus nivolumab after autologous stem cell transplantation. Produced via immunoSEQ multiplex PCR; TCRdb's table is partial and in-frame only. The sample consists of 22,000 or so clones, roughly four fifths of them appearing once. The sequenced sample was PBMCs, obtained in a trial of ipilimumab plus nivolumab as post-transplant consolidation. These receptors were obtained from a male donor with diffuse large B-cell lymphoma.

V is TRBV18 and J is TRBJ2-7; D uncertain. CDR1 KGHSH and CDR2 LQKENI come from the germline V gene. The V end was cut by 3 bases, the J end by 0 bases, with 3 bases between. The CDR3 has 12 amino acids. Here the CDR3 DNA reads TGTGCCAGCTCACCCAGCTCCTACGAGCAGTACTTC. Its protein is CASSPSSYEQYF.

The chain joins TRBV6-5 to TRBJ1-2; unclear D gene. Trimming removed 3 bases from V and 4 bases from J, with 12 bases in between. Germline V gene data show CDR1 as MNHEY and CDR2 as SVGAGI. This CDR3 is 14 amino acids long. CDR3 coding DNA: TGTGCCAGCAGTTATGAAAAAACAGTCTATGGCTACACCTTC. It translates to CASSYEKTVYGYTF.

A few counts support this clone. J is TRBJ2-7 and V is TRBV5-1; a possible D gene is TRBD2 (5 bases). The CDR3 totals 15 residues. Per the germline V gene, CDR1 is SGHRS and CDR2 is YFSETQ. V was pared by 4 bases and J by 2 bases, with 16 bases between. The CDR3 sequence: CASSLYPLGPYEQYF. CDR3 nucleotides: TGCGCCAGCAGCCTATACCCACTAGGACCCTACGAGCAGTACTTC. The complete variable domain, with remaining parts taken from reference TRBV5-1 and TRBJ2-7, reads KAGVTQTPRYLIKTRGQQVTLSCSPISGHRSVSWYQQTPGQGLQFLFEYFSETQRNKGNFPGRFSGRQFSNSRSEMNVSTLELGDSALYLCASSLYPLGPYEQYFGPGTRLTVT.

The chain combines TRBV2 with TRBJ1-4; 9 nucleotides agree with TRBD1. Germline V gives CDR1 SNHLY, CDR2 FYNNEI. The CDR3 runs 18 residues. V lost 7 bases and J lost 4; bases outside the gene matches: 16. In nucleotides, the CDR3 is TGTGCCAGCATGGTTCTTCCGGGACAGGGTTCGGTTAATGAAAAACTGTTTTTT. It translates to CASMVLPGQGSVNEKLFF. The entire variable domain, with the rest obtained from reference TRBV2 and TRBJ1-4, is as follows: EPEVTQTPSHQVTQMGQEVILRCVPISNHLYFYWYRQILGQKVEFLVSFYNNEISEKSEIFDDQFSVERPDGSNFTLKIRSTKLEDSAMYFCASMVLPGQGSVNEKLFFGSGTQLSVL.

CDR3 nucleotides: TGTGCCAGCAGCATCACAGGGGGCTCCTACAATGAGCAGTTCTTC. Its protein product is CASSITGGSYNEQFF. This chain connects TRBV7-2 to TRBJ2-1; 8 bases align to TRBD1. The V and J ends lost 5 bases and 0 bases, in that order; junction bases with no gene match: 3. Germline V gives CDR1 SGHTA, CDR2 FQGNSA. The length of the CDR3 is 15 residues.

The chain combines TRBV7-2 with TRBJ2-6, with 8 bases lining up with TRBD1. In germline, CDR1 is SGHTA, CDR2 FQGNSA. This CDR3 contains 17 residues. Unmatched junction bases numbered 7, after V lost 4 bases and J lost 2 bases. The CDR3 coding sequence is TGTGCCAGCAGCTCTGTTAGGGGACAGGCTGGGGCCAACGTCCTGACTTTC. It codes for CASSSVRGQAGANVLTF.

The chain joins TRBV7-8 to TRBJ1-6; D might be TRBD1 (6 bases). The CDR3 contains 14 residues. Trimming pared 5 bases from V and 9 bases from J, leaving 14 bases between. Germline assignment: CDR1 SGHVS and CDR2 FQNEAQ. CDR3 DNA sequence: TGTGCCAGCAGCAACAGGGCTGGGAGTTCACCCCTCCACTTT. Its translation: CASSNRAGSSPLHF.

This clone was counted once. V and J are TRBV11-3 and TRBJ2-7; D gene unclear. Germline-derived CDR1 and CDR2 are SGHNT and YENEEA. This CDR3 spans 14 amino acids. V was pared by 7 bases and J by 0 bases, with 13 bases between. The DNA for the CDR3 is TGTGCCAGCAAACCGTCGGAGAGCTCCTACGAGCAGTACTTC. Amino acids: CASKPSESSYEQYF.

This chain uses TRBV5-4 with TRBJ2-5; D unresolved. Germline CDR1 and CDR2: SGHNT and YYREEE (reference sequence). V dropped 3 bases and J dropped 4 bases, with 7 bases sitting between them. The CDR3 sequence is 12 residues long. CDR3 coding DNA: TGTGCCAGCAGCTCTCCGGGAGAGACCCAGTACTTC. Its protein product is CASSSPGETQYF.

By its share, this clone is medium-sized. The CDR3: CASRVPNTGELFF. Written as DNA, the CDR3 is TGTGCCAGCAGGGTTCCGAACACCGGGGAGCTGTTTTTT. This chain uses TRBV28 with TRBJ2-2; no clear D. The CDR3 length is 13 residues. CDR1 is MDHEN, CDR2 SYDVKM, per germline. Trimming left V 6 bases short and J 0 bases short, with 5 bases between.

CDR3 loop: CSALNSPKQYF. The CDR3 bases are TGCAGTGCCCTGAACAGCCCCAAGCAGTACTTC. The chain recombines TRBV20-1 with TRBJ2-7; D gene uncertain. The CDR3 spans 11 residues. Looked up from germline, CDR1 is DFQATT and CDR2 is SNEGSKA (reference sequence). Trimming pared 6 bases from V and 8 bases from J, leaving 14 bases between.

This clone was detected only a few times. V is TRBV11-1 and J is TRBJ1-2; D may be TRBD1 (5 bases). Trimming pared 5 bases from V and 8 bases from J, leaving 15 bases between. This CDR3 is built from 13 residues. The germline CDR1 and CDR2 sequences are SGHAT and FQDESV (reference sequence). The CDR3 here is CASSPRQSQGYTF. The CDR3 DNA sequence: TGTGCCAGCAGCCCGCGACAGTCGCAAGGCTACACCTTC.

This chain joins TRBV5-1 and TRBJ2-7; 10 bases line up with TRBD2. The germline CDR1 and CDR2 sequences are SGHRS and YFSETQ. The V and J ends lost 4 bases and 2 bases, in that order; junction bases with no gene match: 3. CDR3 length equals 14 residues. In DNA, the CDR3 is TGCGCCAGCAGCGCTAGCGGGGGTCCCTACGAGCAGTACTTC. The encoded protein is CASSASGGPYEQYF.

This clone has more than one count but fewer than ten. This likely came from a read error, as a far larger clone is one base away. This rearrangement joins TRBV4-2 to TRBJ1-2; no definite D call. The germline V gene has CDR1 LGHNA and CDR2 YNFKEQ. The CDR3 has 13 residues. Trimming removed 0 bases at V and 7 bases at J, with 9 bases between. The CDR3 loop reads CASSQEGVVGYTF. Written as DNA, the CDR3 is TGTGCCAGCAGCCAAGAGGGTGTGGTTGGCTACACCTTC.

This chain uses TRBV6-6 with TRBJ1-2; D is possibly TRBD1 (5 bases). Trimming stripped 3 bases from V and 2 bases from J, with 7 bases between. Germline CDR1 and CDR2: MNHNY and SVGAGI (reference sequence). This CDR3 spans 13 amino acids. The chain's CDR3 is CASSYQGNYGYTF. Here the CDR3 DNA reads TGTGCCAGCAGTTATCAGGGAAACTATGGCTACACCTTC.

The chain is built from TRBV30 and TRBJ1-5; D is uncertain. Trimming took 0 bases from V and 4 from J, leaving 7 bases between them. Per germline, CDR1 GTSNPN and CDR2 SVGIG (reference sequence). CDR3 length: 13 residues. CDR3: CAWSVGGNQPQHF. The CDR3 DNA follows: TGTGCCTGGAGTGTGGGAGGGAATCAGCCCCAGCATTTT.

The chain recombines TRBV5-4 with TRBJ1-1, with TRBD1 as a possible D gene (6 bases). The CDR3 loop spans 13 amino acids. With 0 bases removed from V and 6 bases from J, the gap between germline ends came to 9 bases. CDR1 and CDR2 from the germline V gene are SGHNT and YYREEE (reference sequence). CDR3 DNA: TGTGCCAGCAGCTTGGGGACAGCGGCTGAAGCTTTCTTT. It encodes CASSLGTAAEAFF.

The gene calls are TRBV7-9 and TRBJ1-4, with D perhaps matching TRBD1 (6 bases). CDR1 is SEHNR, CDR2 FQNEAQ, per germline (reference sequence). V lost 6 bases and J lost 1, with 9 bases in between. This CDR3 has 14 amino acids. The CDR3 reads CASRSGVTNEKLFF. The CDR3 DNA follows: TGTGCCAGCAGATCAGGGGTAACTAATGAAAAACTGTTTTTT.

J is TRBJ2-7 and V is TRBV5-1; D possibly matches TRBD1 or TRBD2 (5 bases each). The CDR3 totals 15 residues. The ends were cut back, 3 bases at V and 0 bases at J, with 13 bases in the middle. The V gene's germline CDR1 is SGHRS and CDR2 YFSETQ. The CDR3 spells CASSSSWGSSYEQYF. CDR3 coding DNA: TGCGCCAGCAGCTCGTCTTGGGGGAGCTCCTACGAGCAGTACTTC.

J is TRBJ1-2 and V is TRBV5-5, with D hard to call. Germline loops: CDR1 SGHKS, CDR2 YYEKEE (reference sequence). Deletions cut 6 bases from V and 3 bases from J, with 21 bases between. This CDR3 comprises 16 residues. The chain's CDR3 is CASTVRGIRADYGYTF. In nucleotides, the CDR3 is TGTGCCAGCACCGTTCGAGGGATCCGAGCAGACTATGGCTACACCTTC.

This clone was seen a few times. The chain is built from TRBV30 and TRBJ2-1; TRBD1 matches 8 bases. From germline, CDR1 is GTSNPN and CDR2 SVGIG (reference sequence). The junction had 9 bases not matched to a gene; V was cut back by 1 base and J by 13 bases. This CDR3 is 13 amino acids long. The CDR3 protein is CAWSAQGQEKQFF. In DNA, the CDR3 is TGTGCCTGGAGTGCCCAGGGACAGGAAAAACAGTTCTTC.

This clone occurred a few times. In nucleotides, the CDR3 is TGTGCCAGTAGACTAGGCGCAGATGGCTACACCTTC. Translated: CASRLGADGYTF. The chain joins TRBV19 to TRBJ1-2; no clear D. The CDR3 runs 12 residues. Germline loops: CDR1 LNHDA, CDR2 SQIVND (reference sequence). V gave up 6 bases and J gave up 6 bases, with 11 bases separating them.

V usage is TRBV6-1 and J usage is TRBJ2-7; TRBD2 matches at 13 bases. Germline CDR1 reads MNHNS; CDR2 reads SASEGT. V shed 4 bases and J 4 bases; nucleotides not matched to a gene: 4. CDR3 length equals 15 residues. CDR3 region: CASSGGLAGVYEQYF. CDR3 DNA: TGTGCCAGCAGTGGAGGACTAGCGGGAGTTTACGAGCAGTACTTC.